This entry lists 17 T cell receptor beta chains sequenced from one sample in a study of technical replicates of blood from several donors. Data came from immunoSEQ multiplex PCR; TCRdb stores just in-frame clones and leaves some out. The sample has tens of thousands of clones; around 96% are singletons. What was sequenced was T cells isolated from PBMCs. Receptors originate from a human donor in good health.

This clone was seen once. This chain connects TRBV27 to TRBJ2-1, with D perhaps TRBD1 (6 bases). The CDR3 loop spans 13 amino acids. CDR1 MNHEY and CDR2 SMNVEV come from the germline V gene (reference sequence). V lost 5 bases and J lost 4, with 9 bases in between. The CDR3: CASSRQVYNEQFF. CDR3 sequence (DNA): TGTGCCAGCAGTCGACAGGTGTACAATGAGCAGTTCTTC.

The chain recombines TRBV5-6 with TRBJ2-7; 7 positions agree with TRBD1. V shed 2 bases and J 2 bases; nucleotides not matched to a gene: 1. Germline V gene data show CDR1 as SGHDT and CDR2 as YYEEEE. This CDR3 is 13 amino acids long. The CDR3, as DNA: TGTGCCAGCAGCTTTCAGGGGGCCTACGAGCAGTACTTC. It codes for CASSFQGAYEQYF.

The V call is TRBV15, the J call TRBJ2-5; TRBD1 might be the D (5 bases). The CDR3 runs to 15 residues. The V and J ends lost 0 bases and 4 bases respectively, with 12 bases between them. From germline, CDR1 is LNHNV and CDR2 YYDKDF (reference sequence). Here the CDR3 DNA reads TGTGCCACCAGCAGAGATAGGGGCGGAGCAGAGACCCAGTACTTC. Translating gives CATSRDRGGAETQYF.

This rearrangement joins TRBV25-1 to TRBJ2-3, with TRBD2 identical over 8 bases. Germline V gene lookup returns CDR1 MGHDK and CDR2 SYGVNS. The CDR3 length is 14 residues. J was trimmed by 4 bases and V by 4 bases; bases with no gene match: 4. The CDR3 DNA reads as TGTGCCAGCAGTGCTGGGCGGGAGGCAGATACGCAGTATTTT. Protein sequence: CASSAGREADTQYF.

The chain recombines TRBV9 with TRBJ2-1; TRBD2 aligns across 11 bases. CDR3 length: 19 residues. The junction had 15 bases not matched to a gene; V was cut back by 0 bases and J by 7 bases. Germline V gene sequence: CDR1 SGDLS, CDR2 YYNGEE. CDR3 region: CASSVDHEASGRNGNEQFF. DNA for the CDR3: TGTGCCAGCAGCGTAGATCATGAGGCTAGCGGGAGGAATGGTAATGAGCAGTTCTTC.

This clone was counted a single time. The chain combines TRBV11-2 with TRBJ2-2; no firm D call. CDR1 is SGHAT and CDR2 is FQNNGV in the germline V gene. Trimming took off 4 bases at V and 6 bases at J, with 9 bases between the two ends. The CDR3 spans 13 residues. The CDR3 DNA follows: TGTGCCAGCAGCTCCACGGGTCCCGGGGAGCTGTTTTTT. As protein: CASSSTGPGELFF.

This rearrangement joins TRBV5-1 to TRBJ2-5; possible D gene TRBD2, 5 bases. The CDR3 is 13 amino acids. Germline CDR1 SGHRS, CDR2 YFSETQ. Deletions cut 0 bases from V and 6 bases from J, with 9 bases between. The chain's CDR3 is CASSLDTGKTQYF. The CDR3 region has the DNA TGCGCCAGCAGCTTGGACACGGGGAAGACCCAGTACTTC.

The CDR3 DNA reads as TGTGCCAGCAGCGTAGGTGCGGTTGCCAATCAGCCCCAGCATTTT. The encoded protein is CASSVGAVANQPQHF. V is TRBV9 and J is TRBJ1-5; no firm D call. The V end was cut by 0 bases, the J end by 3 bases, with 10 bases between. Germline V lookup: CDR1 SGDLS, CDR2 YYNGEE. The CDR3 contains 15 residues.

The CDR3 here is CASSSHRAEQFF. CDR3 sequence (DNA): TGTGCCAGCAGCTCTCACAGGGCGGAGCAGTTCTTC. The rearrangement links TRBV9 to TRBJ2-1; a possible D gene is TRBD1 (6 bases). Germline CDR1 and CDR2: SGDLS and YYNGEE. The CDR3 is 12 amino acids. V dropped 4 bases and J dropped 10 bases, with 12 bases sitting between them. The variable domain in full, completed from reference TRBV9 and TRBJ2-1, reads DSGVTQTPKHLITATGQRVTLRCSPRSGDLSVYWYQQSLDQGLQFLIQYYNGEERAKGNILERFSAQQFPDLHSELNLSSLELGDSALYFCASSSHRAEQFFGPGTRLTVL.

The gene calls are TRBV5-4 and TRBJ1-6; D remains ambiguous. The CDR3 consists of 13 residues. CDR1 is SGHNT, CDR2 YYREEE, per germline (reference sequence). The germline V and J ends were trimmed by 4 bases and 13 bases, with 15 bases remaining between them. Here the CDR3 reads CASSGIGEDPLHF. The CDR3 DNA is TGTGCCAGCAGCGGCATTGGGGAGGATCCCCTCCACTTT.

The CDR3 loop is CASSAFRTEAFF. Written as DNA, the CDR3 is TGTGCCAGCAGTGCCTTCCGGACTGAAGCTTTCTTT. The chain carries TRBV27 and TRBJ1-1; D uncertain. V was shortened by 5 bases and J by 5 bases, with 9 bases between the two germline ends. This CDR3 is built from 12 residues. Per germline, CDR1 MNHEY and CDR2 SMNVEV (reference sequence).

The V call is TRBV7-9, the J call TRBJ1-1; perhaps TRBD1 as D (6 bases). Germline CDR1 reads SEHNR; CDR2 reads FQNEAQ (reference sequence). The CDR3 loop spans 14 amino acids. V was pared by 1 base and J by 2 bases, with 8 bases between. The CDR3 DNA reads as TGTGCCAGCAGCTTAGTTGGGACAAACACTGAAGCTTTCTTT. Translated: CASSLVGTNTEAFF.

This chain's CDR3 is CASSFSGVGYEQYF. CDR3 nucleotides: TGTGCCAGCAGTTTCTCAGGGGTCGGATACGAGCAGTACTTC. The chain carries TRBV27 and TRBJ2-7, with a tentative D call TRBD1 (6 bases). Germline lookup yields CDR1 MNHEY and CDR2 SMNVEV (reference sequence). V was shortened by 3 bases and J by 4 bases, with 13 bases between the two germline ends. CDR3 length: 14 amino acids.

This clone was counted a single time. The rearrangement uses TRBV7-2 and TRBJ2-7, with 8 bases that match TRBD1. Unmatched junction bases numbered 5, after V lost 3 bases and J lost 7 bases. Looked up from germline, CDR1 is SGHTA and CDR2 is FQGNSA. The CDR3 consists of 13 residues. In DNA, the CDR3 is TGTGCCAGCAGCTTTGCGACAGGGGTTGAGCAGTACTTC. This translates into CASSFATGVEQYF.

CDR3 protein: CAWKSQGTQPQHF. The CDR3 region has the DNA TGTGCCTGGAAAAGCCAGGGAACTCAGCCCCAGCATTTT. The chain recombines TRBV30 with TRBJ1-5; tentatively, D is TRBD1 (5 bases). V lost 4 bases to trimming and J lost 6 bases, with 13 bases between them. CDR1 and CDR2 from the germline V gene are GTSNPN and SVGIG (reference sequence). This CDR3 contains 13 residues.

CDR3 bases: TGTGCCAGCAGTGAAGGGACAGGGGGCCTCTATGGCTACACCTTC. Its translation: CASSEGTGGLYGYTF. The J gene is TRBJ1-2, the V gene TRBV2; 11 bases match TRBD1. The CDR3 covers 15 residues. The V gene end was trimmed by 1 base and the J gene end by 4 bases; junction bases not matched to a gene: 2. The V gene's germline CDR1 is SNHLY and CDR2 FYNNEI.

J is TRBJ1-3 and V is TRBV4-3; no definite D call. Looked up from germline, CDR1 is LGHNA and CDR2 is YSLEER. This CDR3 has 14 amino acids. Trimming took 4 bases from V and 0 from J, leaving 7 bases between them. The CDR3 loop is CASSLASSGNTIYF. The CDR3 DNA sequence: TGCGCCAGCAGCCTGGCCTCCTCTGGAAACACCATATATTTT.